Following are 31 T cell receptor beta chains from one sample sequenced in a study of cytomegalovirus exposure and HLA in healthy donors (TCRdb year 2017). The library was prepared using the immunoSEQ multiplex PCR assay. For the multiplex PCR, a mixture combining 60 forward primers for TCR Vbeta segments and 13 reverse primers for TCR Jbeta segments was used. The clones in this table, taken by TCRdb from immuneACCESS, are in-frame only. Not every clone is retained; where verified, under half of the shortfall comes from an unresolved V gene, and the cause of the rest is unknown. This sample has about 150,000 clones in its table, and about 80% of those were observed once. Roughly 13% of the sample goes to the ten largest clones. Material: PBMCs. These receptors were taken from a man aged 30 to 45 in good health and CMV-seropositive.

This clone was seen more than once but under ten times. V usage is TRBV7-9 and J usage is TRBJ2-1; 8 nucleotides line up with TRBD1. The ends lost 4 bases at V and 9 bases at J; junction bases unmatched: 14. Germline V gives CDR1 SEHNR, CDR2 FQNEAQ (reference sequence). The length of the CDR3 is 16 residues. As DNA, the CDR3 is TGTGCCAGCAGCTCCAACCTAGACAGGGGTCGGGGTGAGCAGTTCTTC. This gives the protein CASSSNLDRGRGEQFF.

This clone is medium-sized (0.01 to 0.1%) by share. This same CDR3 is encoded by further DNA sequences in the sample. CDR3 DNA: TGTGCCAGCAGCTTCGGACAGATGAACACTGAAGCTTTCTTT. Protein: CASSFGQMNTEAFF. The J gene is TRBJ1-1, the V gene TRBV7-8; D perhaps matches TRBD1 (6 bases). V gave up 3 bases and J gave up 0 bases, with 8 bases separating them. Germline V gene data show CDR1 as SGHVS and CDR2 as FQNEAQ. CDR3 size: 14 residues.

The chain combines TRBV7-3 with TRBJ2-1, with a possible D match to TRBD2 (5 bases). Trimming removed 3 bases at V and 7 bases at J, with 22 bases between. The CDR3 is 17 residues long. From germline, CDR1 is SGHTA and CDR2 FQGTGA. The CDR3 spells CASSFAGRNAELNEQFF. CDR3 DNA: TGTGCCAGCAGCTTTGCGGGCCGTAACGCAGAGTTAAATGAGCAGTTCTTC.

The chain combines TRBV19 with TRBJ2-1; possible D gene TRBD2, 6 bases. Germline CDR1 reads LNHDA; CDR2 reads SQIVND (reference sequence). This CDR3 region has 18 residues. The V end lost 6 bases, the J end lost 9 bases, and 30 bases lay between the germline ends. DNA of the CDR3: TGTGCCAGTAGCTTCCCGCGGGACGCACGAACGCCCATGGCTGAGCAGTTCTTC. This translates into CASSFPRDARTPMAEQFF.

The V gene is TRBV10-3, the J gene TRBJ1-6, with D possibly matching TRBD1 (6 bases). Between the trimmed V and J ends, which lost 7 bases and 6 bases, there was a span of 7 bases. Germline V gene sequence: CDR1 ENHRY, CDR2 SYGVKD. The CDR3 contains 12 residues. The CDR3 region is CAIKQGNSPLHF. DNA of the CDR3: TGTGCCATCAAACAGGGTAATTCACCCCTCCACTTT.

This chain links TRBV28 with TRBJ1-1; D may be TRBD1 (5 bases). The CDR3 covers 13 residues. Germline V CDR1 and CDR2: MDHEN, SYDVKM. V lost 5 bases and J 9 bases, leaving 16 bases between the germline ends. The CDR3 region has the DNA TGTGCCAGCAGTCCCGGGGGGGAGGAGAAAGCTTTCTTT. It is translated as CASSPGGEEKAFF.

The J gene is TRBJ2-7, the V gene TRBV28, with D perhaps TRBD2 (5 bases). Germline CDR1 MDHEN, CDR2 SYDVKM. The CDR3 loop spans 14 amino acids. Trimming shortened V by 7 bases and J by 7 bases, and 20 bases separated the two germline ends. In DNA form, the CDR3 reads TGTGCCAGCAAGTTCAGGCCGGGGTTAAGGGAGCAGTACTTC. Amino acids: CASKFRPGLREQYF.

This clone was observed a few times. The V gene is TRBV5-1, the J gene TRBJ2-3; no firm D call. CDR1 and CDR2 (germline): SGHRS, YFSETQ. V gave up 0 bases and J gave up 4 bases, with 9 bases separating them. The CDR3 has 14 residues. CDR3 amino acids: CASSLAVSSDTQYF. DNA of the CDR3: TGCGCCAGCAGCTTGGCAGTTTCTTCAGATACGCAGTATTTT. Complete variable domain (other parts from reference TRBV5-1 and TRBJ2-3): KAGVTQTPRYLIKTRGQQVTLSCSPISGHRSVSWYQQTPGQGLQFLFEYFSETQRNKGNFPGRFSGRQFSNSRSEMNVSTLELGDSALYLCASSLAVSSDTQYFGPGTRLTVL.

This clone was observed a handful of times. The chain is built from TRBV2 and TRBJ2-7; 9 bases are a match to TRBD2. CDR1 and CDR2 (germline): SNHLY, FYNNEI. This CDR3 is built from 18 residues. Trimming cost V 4 bases and J 3 bases; bases outside gene matches: 16. The CDR3 nucleotides read TGTGCCAGCAGTGCGTCAAAGATTAGCGGGAGAGAGGGCTACGAGCAGTACTTC. It translates to CASSASKISGREGYEQYF. The full variable domain, with the rest looked up from reference TRBV2 and TRBJ2-7, is EPEVTQTPSHQVTQMGQEVILRCVPISNHLYFYWYRQILGQKVEFLVSFYNNEISEKSEIFDDQFSVERPDGSNFTLKIRSTKLEDSAMYFCASSASKISGREGYEQYFGPGTRLTVT.

The genes are TRBV11-2 and TRBJ2-1; weak D call: TRBD1 (5 bases). Germline CDR1 is SGHAT and CDR2 is FQNNGV. The V end lost 2 bases, the J end lost 7 bases, and 15 bases lay between the germline ends. This CDR3 comprises 15 residues. The CDR3 is CASSLSQGVWNEQFF. The CDR3 DNA sequence: TGTGCCAGCAGCTTATCGCAGGGTGTTTGGAATGAGCAGTTCTTC.

The rearrangement joins TRBV27 to TRBJ2-1; 8 nucleotides agree with TRBD1. The CDR3 runs to 16 residues. Germline values: CDR1 MNHEY, CDR2 SMNVEV (reference sequence). Germline trimming cut 4 bases from V and 4 bases from J; bases unmatched to any gene: 9. In DNA form, the CDR3 reads TGTGCCAGCAGTTCTCCAGACAGGGGACTTTACAATGAGCAGTTCTTC. Amino acid sequence: CASSSPDRGLYNEQFF.

The chain joins TRBV5-1 to TRBJ2-5; D is unclear. The germline V gene has CDR1 SGHRS and CDR2 YFSETQ. Trimming took off 6 bases at V and 2 bases at J, with 11 bases between the two ends. This CDR3 contains 13 residues. The CDR3 protein is CASNSNRQETQYF. CDR3 nucleotides: TGCGCCAGCAATTCTAACAGACAAGAGACCCAGTACTTC.

The chain links TRBV28 to TRBJ2-2; 8 bases match TRBD1. Losses at the gene ends were 5 bases for V and 2 bases for J; bases not matched to a gene: 4. CDR1 and CDR2 (germline): MDHEN, SYDVKM. This CDR3 is built from 15 residues. In DNA form, the CDR3 reads TGTGCCAGCAGTCGGACAGGGATAAACACCGGGGAGCTGTTTTTT. Amino acid sequence: CASSRTGINTGELFF.

Notes on this clone: The junction departs from germline at one end; a sequencing error may be responsible. The V and J genes are TRBV7-9 and TRBJ2-3; D possibly corresponds to TRBD2 (6 bases). CDR3 length equals 15 residues. Per germline, CDR1 SEHNR and CDR2 FQNEAQ (reference sequence). CDR3 in DNA: TGTGCCGGCAGCCCCCATAGCGGACTCACAGATACGCAGTATTTT. As protein: CAGSPHSGLTDTQYF.

V and J are TRBV2 and TRBJ2-4; 7 bases fit TRBD1. CDR1 is SNHLY, CDR2 FYNNEI, per germline. The CDR3 has 16 residues. Trimming removed 8 bases from V and 0 bases from J; junction bases left unmatched: 10. The CDR3 spells CASRPGQERAKNIQYF. The CDR3 nucleotides read TGTGCCAGCCGGCCAGGACAGGAGAGAGCCAAAAACATTCAGTACTTC.

J is TRBJ1-2 and V is TRBV27; 8 bases are a match to TRBD1. The CDR3 is 15 residues long. Germline CDR1 is MNHEY and CDR2 is SMNVEV (reference sequence). V lost 4 bases to trimming and J lost 4 bases; unmatched junction nucleotides: 8. The DNA of the CDR3 is TGTGCCAGCAGTTCCTCAGGGGGCGGGTTCTATGGCTACACCTTC. Protein: CASSSSGGGFYGYTF.

J is TRBJ2-7 and V is TRBV2, with 7 nucleotides matching TRBD2. Germline CDR1 and CDR2: SNHLY and FYNNEI. This CDR3 contains 13 residues. J was trimmed by 4 bases and V by 8 bases; bases with no gene match: 8. CDR3 sequence: CASWVGGRYEQYF. The CDR3 DNA reads TGTGCCAGCTGGGTGGGAGGGCGGTACGAGCAGTACTTC.

This rearrangement joins TRBV10-1 to TRBJ2-4; 8 bases map to TRBD2. This CDR3 contains 17 residues. Trimming took 2 bases from V and 3 from J; bases not matched to a gene: 9. Germline V gene lookup returns CDR1 WNHNN and CDR2 SYGVQD (reference sequence). This chain's CDR3 is CASSENGRACGKNIQYF. As DNA, the CDR3 is TGCGCCAGCAGTGAGAACGGGAGGGCCTGCGGCAAAAACATTCAGTACTTC.

The chain has TRBV5-4 and TRBJ2-1; TRBD2 matches 14 bases. The CDR3 has 18 amino acids. Losses at the gene ends were 2 bases for V and 9 bases for J; bases not matched to a gene: 13. Per germline, CDR1 SGHNT and CDR2 YYREEE (reference sequence). CDR3 in amino acids: CASSFKTSGRAFISEQFF. As DNA, the CDR3 is TGTGCCAGCAGCTTCAAGACTAGCGGGAGGGCGTTTATCAGTGAGCAGTTCTTC.

The V and J genes are TRBV7-2 and TRBJ1-2; no firm D call. Trimming shortened V by 1 base and J by 4 bases, and 16 bases separated the two germline ends. Looked up from germline, CDR1 is SGHTA and CDR2 is FQGNSA. This CDR3 has 16 residues. CDR3 region: CASSLEVTEQLYGYTF. DNA of the CDR3: TGTGCCAGCAGCTTAGAGGTCACAGAGCAACTCTATGGCTACACCTTC.

The V call is TRBV7-2, the J call TRBJ2-1; the match to TRBD1 covers 9 bases. The ends lost 4 bases at V and 7 bases at J; junction bases unmatched: 11. Germline V CDR1 and CDR2: SGHTA, FQGNSA. This CDR3 contains 16 residues. CDR3 region: CASSSQTGGGSNEQFF. The CDR3 DNA reads TGTGCCAGCAGCTCCCAGACAGGGGGAGGGTCGAATGAGCAGTTCTTC.

This clone was counted only a few times. The chain combines TRBV5-1 with TRBJ1-4, with 9 positions matching TRBD1. The germline gives CDR1 SGHRS, CDR2 YFSETQ. Losses at the gene ends were 0 bases for V and 8 bases for J; bases not matched to a gene: 5. The length of the CDR3 is 15 residues. CDR3: CASSLAGTGFEKLFF. CDR3 DNA: TGCGCCAGCAGCTTGGCGGGGACAGGGTTCGAAAAACTGTTTTTT.

CDR3 protein: CASSQGGRMRETQYF. CDR3 bases: TGCGCCAGCAGCCAAGGAGGGAGGATGCGGGAGACCCAGTACTTC. The rearrangement joins TRBV4-1 to TRBJ2-5; perhaps TRBD2 as D (6 bases). V shed 1 base and J shed 5 bases, with 14 bases lying between them. The CDR3 is 15 residues long. Germline CDR1 and CDR2: MGHRA and YSYEKL.

The chain combines TRBV9 with TRBJ2-1; D gene ambiguous. This CDR3 contains 15 residues. Germline V lookup: CDR1 SGDLS, CDR2 YYNGEE. The germline V and J ends were trimmed by 3 bases and 2 bases, with 12 bases remaining between them. CDR3 DNA: TGTGCCAGCAGCGCGCAGGCATTGCCCTACAATGAGCAGTTCTTC. This codes for CASSAQALPYNEQFF.

J is TRBJ2-5 and V is TRBV5-8, with TRBD1 as a possible D gene (6 bases). Germline-derived CDR1 and CDR2 are SGHTS and YDEGEE. V lost 6 bases, J lost 3 bases, and 24 bases lay in between. The CDR3 contains 17 residues. The CDR3 loop is CASNMVFRTAKEETQYF. The CDR3 DNA follows: TGTGCCAGCAACATGGTTTTCCGGACAGCTAAAGAAGAGACCCAGTACTTC.

Here the CDR3 reads CASSSGTGRIEAFF. CDR3 nucleotides: TGTGCCAGCAGCTCCGGGACAGGGAGGATTGAAGCTTTCTTT. The chain couples TRBV7-9 to TRBJ1-1, with 9 bases lining up with TRBD1. The CDR3 has 14 amino acids. With 4 bases clipped from V and 7 bases from J, the junction kept 7 bases outside the gene matches. Germline CDR1 is SEHNR and CDR2 is FQNEAQ (reference sequence).

As concerns this clone: The same CDR3 also results from other DNA sequences found in this sample. V gene TRBV27 combines with J gene TRBJ2-1; 7 nucleotides agree with TRBD2. The CDR3 consists of 15 residues. V gave up 6 bases and J gave up 5 bases; unmatched junction bases: 10. Germline V gene data show CDR1 as MNHEY and CDR2 as SMNVEV (reference sequence). The CDR3: CASSRLRTSNNEQFF. The CDR3 bases are TGTGCCAGCAGCCGCCTACGGACTAGTAACAATGAGCAGTTCTTC.

This clone was seen a few times. The chain joins TRBV25-1 to TRBJ2-1, with 7 nucleotides matching TRBD2. V trimming: 0 bases; J trimming: 7 bases; junction bases outside the gene matches: 9. Germline V gives CDR1 MGHDK, CDR2 SYGVNS. The CDR3 contains 16 residues. The CDR3 DNA is TGTGCCAGCAGTGAATATACGGGGACTATCGCTAATGAGCAGTTCTTC. Translating it yields CASSEYTGTIANEQFF.

The gene calls are TRBV6-1 and TRBJ1-2; 8 nucleotides line up with TRBD1. With V trimmed by 8 bases and J by 8 bases, 7 bases remained unmatched. Germline lookup yields CDR1 MNHNS and CDR2 SASEGT. This CDR3 comprises 12 residues. The CDR3 region is CASSKQGDGYTF. The CDR3 coding sequence is TGTGCCAGCTCCAAACAGGGGGACGGCTACACCTTC.

Only a few counts were recorded for this clone. The genes are TRBV11-1 and TRBJ1-4; 10 bases align to TRBD1. The CDR3 covers 12 residues. Germline V gene sequence: CDR1 SGHAT, CDR2 FQDESV (reference sequence). The junction had 1 base not matched to a gene; V was cut back by 8 bases and J by 7 bases. CDR3 sequence reads: CASGTGVEKLFF. CDR3 bases: TGTGCCAGCGGGACAGGGGTTGAAAAACTGTTTTTT.

The gene calls are TRBV7-2 and TRBJ1-1, with 10 bases lining up with TRBD1. The CDR3 totals 14 residues. J lost 4 bases, V lost 5 bases, and 4 bases had no gene match. The germline V gene encodes CDR1 SGHTA and CDR2 FQGNSA. CDR3 sequence reads: CASSRDRGATEAFF. DNA of the CDR3: TGTGCCAGCAGCAGGGACAGGGGTGCCACTGAAGCTTTCTTT.